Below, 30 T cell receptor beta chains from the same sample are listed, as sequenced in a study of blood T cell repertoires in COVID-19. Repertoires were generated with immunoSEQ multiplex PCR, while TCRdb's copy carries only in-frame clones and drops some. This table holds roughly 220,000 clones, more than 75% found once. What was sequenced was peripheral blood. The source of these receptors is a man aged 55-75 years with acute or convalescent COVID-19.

The CDR3 DNA is TGTGCCAGCAGCGCGAGGGACAGGACTGGGTGGGAGCAGTACTTC. It yields the protein CASSARDRTGWEQYF. The chain has TRBV5-5 and TRBJ2-7; 8 nucleotides align to TRBD1. The J segment lost 7 bases and the V segment lost 4 bases, leaving 13 bases of the junction unmatched. Germline CDR1 SGHKS, CDR2 YYEKEE (reference sequence). The CDR3 extends over 15 amino acids.

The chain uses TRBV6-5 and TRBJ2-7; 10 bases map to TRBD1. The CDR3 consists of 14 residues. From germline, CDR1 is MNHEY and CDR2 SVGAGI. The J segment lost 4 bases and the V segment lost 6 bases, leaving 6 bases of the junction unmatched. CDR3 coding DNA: TGTGCCAGCAGCGGACAGGGGGGAACATACGAGCAGTACTTC. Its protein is CASSGQGGTYEQYF.

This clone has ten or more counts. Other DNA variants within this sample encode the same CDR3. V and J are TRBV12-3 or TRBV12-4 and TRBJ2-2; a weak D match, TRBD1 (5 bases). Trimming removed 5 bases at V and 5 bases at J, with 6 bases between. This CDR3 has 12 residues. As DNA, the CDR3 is TGTGCCAGCAGTCAGGGAACCGGGGAGCTGTTTTTT. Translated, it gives CASSQGTGELFF.

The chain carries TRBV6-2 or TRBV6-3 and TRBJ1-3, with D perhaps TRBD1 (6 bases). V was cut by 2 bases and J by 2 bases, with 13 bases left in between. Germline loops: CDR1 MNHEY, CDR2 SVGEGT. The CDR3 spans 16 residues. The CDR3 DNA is TGTGCCAGCAGTTACGGACCCGGGACAACTGGAAACACCATATATTTT. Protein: CASSYGPGTTGNTIYF.

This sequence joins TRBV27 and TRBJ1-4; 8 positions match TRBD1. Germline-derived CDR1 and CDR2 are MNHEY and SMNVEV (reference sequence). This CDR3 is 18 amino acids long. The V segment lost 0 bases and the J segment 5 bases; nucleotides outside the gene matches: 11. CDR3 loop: CASSLSAAGQGANEKLFF. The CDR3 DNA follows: TGTGCCAGCAGTTTATCGGCGGCGGGGCAGGGGGCGAATGAAAAACTGTTTTTT.

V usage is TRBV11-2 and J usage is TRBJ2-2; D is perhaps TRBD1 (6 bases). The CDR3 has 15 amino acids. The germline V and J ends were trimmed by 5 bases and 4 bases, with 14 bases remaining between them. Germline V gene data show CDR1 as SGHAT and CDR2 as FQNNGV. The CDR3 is CASSPSAGVTGELFF. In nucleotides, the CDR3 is TGTGCCAGCAGCCCCTCGGCAGGGGTCACCGGGGAGCTGTTTTTT.

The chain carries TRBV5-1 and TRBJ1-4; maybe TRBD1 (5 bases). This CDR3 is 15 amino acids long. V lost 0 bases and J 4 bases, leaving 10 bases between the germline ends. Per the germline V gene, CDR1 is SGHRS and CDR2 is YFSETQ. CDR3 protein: CASSLGRQFNEKLFF. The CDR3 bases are TGCGCCAGCAGCTTGGGACGACAGTTTAATGAAAAACTGTTTTTT.

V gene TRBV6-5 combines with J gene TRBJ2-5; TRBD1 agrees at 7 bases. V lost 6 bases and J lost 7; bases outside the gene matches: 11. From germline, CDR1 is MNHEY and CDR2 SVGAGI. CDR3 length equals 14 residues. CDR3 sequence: CASRVVTGAGTQYF. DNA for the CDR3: TGTGCCAGCAGGGTGGTTACAGGGGCAGGGACCCAGTACTTC.

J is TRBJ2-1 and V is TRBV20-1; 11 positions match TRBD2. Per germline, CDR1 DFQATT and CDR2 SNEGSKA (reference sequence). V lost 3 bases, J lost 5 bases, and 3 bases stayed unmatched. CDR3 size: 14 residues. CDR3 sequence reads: CSASGSGGDNEQFF. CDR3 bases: TGCAGTGCTAGTGGTAGCGGGGGGGACAATGAGCAGTTCTTC.

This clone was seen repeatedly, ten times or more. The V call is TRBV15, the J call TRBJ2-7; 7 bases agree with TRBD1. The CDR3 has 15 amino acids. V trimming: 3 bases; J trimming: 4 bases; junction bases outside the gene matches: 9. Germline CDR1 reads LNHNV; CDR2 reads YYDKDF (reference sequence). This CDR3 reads CATSSPGQREYEQYF. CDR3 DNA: TGTGCCACCAGCAGTCCGGGACAGAGAGAGTACGAGCAGTACTTC.

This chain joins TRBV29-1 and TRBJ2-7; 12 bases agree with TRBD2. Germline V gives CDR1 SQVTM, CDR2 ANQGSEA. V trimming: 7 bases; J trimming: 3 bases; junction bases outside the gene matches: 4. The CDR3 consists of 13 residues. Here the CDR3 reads CSGSLAGGYEQYF. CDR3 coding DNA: TGCAGCGGATCACTAGCGGGGGGCTACGAGCAGTACTTC.

The CDR3 here is CASSLGQGNYGYTF. CDR3 coding DNA: TGTGCCAGCAGCTTAGGACAGGGCAACTATGGCTACACCTTC. The rearrangement joins TRBV7-9 to TRBJ1-2, with TRBD1 matching 7 bases. The germline gives CDR1 SEHNR, CDR2 FQNEAQ (reference sequence). The trim removed 1 base at V and 2 bases at J, leaving 1 base unmatched. The CDR3 spans 14 residues.

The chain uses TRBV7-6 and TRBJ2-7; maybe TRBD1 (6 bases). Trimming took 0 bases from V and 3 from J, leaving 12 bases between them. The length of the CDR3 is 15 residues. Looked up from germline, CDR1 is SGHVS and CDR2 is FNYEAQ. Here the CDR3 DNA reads TGTGCCAGCAGCTTAGCGGGGGACACTTACTACGAGCAGTACTTC. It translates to CASSLAGDTYYEQYF.

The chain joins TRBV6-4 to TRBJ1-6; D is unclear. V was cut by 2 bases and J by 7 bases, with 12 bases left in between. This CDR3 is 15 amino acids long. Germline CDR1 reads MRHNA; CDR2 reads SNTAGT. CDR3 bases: TGTGCCAGCAGTGACCGACCGACCGGGAATTCACCCCTCCACTTT. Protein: CASSDRPTGNSPLHF.

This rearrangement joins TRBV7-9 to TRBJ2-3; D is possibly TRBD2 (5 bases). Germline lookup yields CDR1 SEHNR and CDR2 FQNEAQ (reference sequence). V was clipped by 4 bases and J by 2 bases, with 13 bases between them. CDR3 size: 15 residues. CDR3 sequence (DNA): TGTGCCAGCAGCTCACCGGGGATCTTCACAGATACGCAGTATTTT. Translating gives CASSSPGIFTDTQYF.

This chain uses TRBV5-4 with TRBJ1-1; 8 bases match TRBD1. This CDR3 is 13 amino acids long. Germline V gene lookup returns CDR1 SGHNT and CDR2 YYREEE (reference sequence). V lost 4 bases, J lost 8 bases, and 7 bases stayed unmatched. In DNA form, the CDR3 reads TGTGCCAGCAGCCTGACAGGGGCGTTGGAAGCTTTCTTT. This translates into CASSLTGALEAFF.

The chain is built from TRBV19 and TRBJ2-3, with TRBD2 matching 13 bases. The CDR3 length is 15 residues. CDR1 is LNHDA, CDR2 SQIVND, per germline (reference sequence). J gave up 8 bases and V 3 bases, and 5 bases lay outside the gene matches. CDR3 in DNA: TGTGCCAGTAGTATTGGACTAGCGGGGGTGATTACGCAGTATTTT. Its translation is CASSIGLAGVITQYF.

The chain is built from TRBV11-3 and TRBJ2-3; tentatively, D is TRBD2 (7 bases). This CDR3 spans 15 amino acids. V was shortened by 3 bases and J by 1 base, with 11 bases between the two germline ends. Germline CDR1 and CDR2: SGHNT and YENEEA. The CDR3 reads CASSLGGLGTDTQYF. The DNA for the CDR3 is TGTGCCAGCAGCTTGGGGGGGCTGGGCACAGATACGCAGTATTTT.

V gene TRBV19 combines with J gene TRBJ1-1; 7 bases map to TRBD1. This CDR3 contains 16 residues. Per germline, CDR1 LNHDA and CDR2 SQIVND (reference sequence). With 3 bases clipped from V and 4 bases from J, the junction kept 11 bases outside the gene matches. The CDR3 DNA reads TGTGCCAGTAGTATTCGAGGCAGGGGGGCCGCCACTGAAGCTTTCTTT. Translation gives CASSIRGRGAATEAFF.

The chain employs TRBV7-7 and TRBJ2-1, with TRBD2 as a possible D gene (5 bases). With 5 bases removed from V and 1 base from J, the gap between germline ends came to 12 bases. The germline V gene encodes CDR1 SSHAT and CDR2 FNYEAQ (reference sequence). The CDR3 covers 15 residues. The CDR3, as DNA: TGTGCCAGCAGCGCCGGGATCGTGTCCTACAATGAGCAGTTCTTC. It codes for CASSAGIVSYNEQFF.

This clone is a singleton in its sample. In nucleotides, the CDR3 is TGCGCCAGCAGCTGGGAGGGTGGGGAGACCCAGTACTTC. Its translation is CASSWEGGETQYF. J is TRBJ2-5 and V is TRBV5-1; 7 bases line up with TRBD2. The J segment lost 5 bases and the V segment lost 3 bases, leaving 4 bases of the junction unmatched. Germline loops: CDR1 SGHRS, CDR2 YFSETQ. The CDR3 consists of 13 residues. Filled out from reference TRBV5-1 and TRBJ2-5, the complete variable domain reads KAGVTQTPRYLIKTRGQQVTLSCSPISGHRSVSWYQQTPGQGLQFLFEYFSETQRNKGNFPGRFSGRQFSNSRSEMNVSTLELGDSALYLCASSWEGGETQYFGPGTRLLVL.

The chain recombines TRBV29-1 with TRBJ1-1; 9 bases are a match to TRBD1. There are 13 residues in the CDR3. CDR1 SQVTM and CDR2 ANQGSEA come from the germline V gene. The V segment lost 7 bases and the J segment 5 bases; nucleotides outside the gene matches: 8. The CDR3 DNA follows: TGCAGCGCAACGACAGGGGGTCGAACTGAAGCTTTCTTT. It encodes CSATTGGRTEAFF.

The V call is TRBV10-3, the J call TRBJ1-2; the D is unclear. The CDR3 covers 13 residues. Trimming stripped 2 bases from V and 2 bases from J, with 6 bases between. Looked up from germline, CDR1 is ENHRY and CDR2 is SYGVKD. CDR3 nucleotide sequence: TGTGCCATCAGTGAGGGGCTGAACTATGGCTACACCTTC. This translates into CAISEGLNYGYTF.

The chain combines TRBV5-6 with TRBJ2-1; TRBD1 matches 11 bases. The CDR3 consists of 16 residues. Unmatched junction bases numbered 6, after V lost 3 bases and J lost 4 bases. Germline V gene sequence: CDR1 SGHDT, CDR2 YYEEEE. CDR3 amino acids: CASSSPGTGGYNEQFF. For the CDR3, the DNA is TGTGCCAGCAGCTCCCCCGGGACAGGGGGATACAATGAGCAGTTCTTC.

The CDR3 protein is CASSTGGVLGNQPQHF. In DNA form, the CDR3 reads TGTGCCAGCAGCACAGGGGGCGTATTGGGCAATCAGCCCCAGCATTTT. This rearrangement joins TRBV9 to TRBJ1-5, with 9 bases lining up with TRBD1. With 4 bases clipped from V and 2 bases from J, the junction kept 7 bases outside the gene matches. CDR3 size: 16 residues. Germline CDR1 reads SGDLS; CDR2 reads YYNGEE.

The CDR3 region is CSALRQGSEYF. The CDR3 region has the DNA TGCAGTGCTTTACGACAGGGGTCTGAGTACTTC. This sequence joins TRBV20-1 and TRBJ2-4; 8 bases are shared with TRBD1. The germline V gene has CDR1 DFQATT and CDR2 SNEGSKA (reference sequence). The trim removed 5 bases at V and 14 bases at J, leaving 8 bases unmatched. The CDR3 sequence is 11 residues long.

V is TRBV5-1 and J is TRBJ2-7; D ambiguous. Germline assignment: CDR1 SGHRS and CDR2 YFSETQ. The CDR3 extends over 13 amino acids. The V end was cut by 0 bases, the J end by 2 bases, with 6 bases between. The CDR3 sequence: CASSLATTYEQYF. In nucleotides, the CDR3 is TGCGCCAGCAGCTTGGCAACTACCTACGAGCAGTACTTC.

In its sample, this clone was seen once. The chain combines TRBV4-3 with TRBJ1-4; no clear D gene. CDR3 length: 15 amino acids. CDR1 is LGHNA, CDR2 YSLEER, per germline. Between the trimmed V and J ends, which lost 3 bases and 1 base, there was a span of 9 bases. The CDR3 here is CASSQDWETNEKLFF. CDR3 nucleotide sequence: TGCGCCAGCAGCCAGGACTGGGAAACTAATGAAAAACTGTTTTTT.

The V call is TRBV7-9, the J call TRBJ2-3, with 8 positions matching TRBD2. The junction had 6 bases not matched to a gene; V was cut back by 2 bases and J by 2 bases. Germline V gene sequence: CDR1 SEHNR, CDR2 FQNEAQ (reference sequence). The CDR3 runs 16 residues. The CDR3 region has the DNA TGTGCCAGCAGCTTATCGAGCGGGGGACCCACAGATACGCAGTATTTT. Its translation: CASSLSSGGPTDTQYF.

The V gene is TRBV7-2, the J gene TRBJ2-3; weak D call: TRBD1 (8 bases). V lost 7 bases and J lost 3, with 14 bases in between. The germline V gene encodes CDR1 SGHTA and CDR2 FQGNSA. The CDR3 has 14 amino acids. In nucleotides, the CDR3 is TGTGCCAGCAACAGGGGGGGGTTTACAGATACGCAGTATTTT. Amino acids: CASNRGGFTDTQYF.